Presented here are 6 T cell receptor beta chains from one specimen sequenced in a study of blood T cell repertoires in COVID-19. Clones were read by immunoSEQ multiplex PCR, and TCRdb kept only the in-frame ones, dropping some. The sample contains 300,000 or so clones, 65% to 90% of which appear only once. Sequencing input: PBMCs or T cells enriched from blood (not recorded which). These receptors were collected from a woman aged 18-30 years who had recovered from COVID-19.

The chain employs TRBV3-1 (or the pseudogene TRBV3-2) and TRBJ2-2, with TRBD2 matching 10 bases. The CDR3 length is 18 residues. The trim removed 3 bases at V and 4 bases at J, leaving 11 bases unmatched. Germline CDR1 and CDR2: LGHDT and YNNKEL (reference sequence). CDR3 sequence: CASSHSWAGLASTGELFF. The CDR3 DNA reads TGTGCCAGCAGCCATTCCTGGGCGGGACTAGCGAGCACCGGGGAGCTGTTTTTT.

The rearrangement joins TRBV19 to TRBJ1-1, with TRBD1 matching 9 bases. V dropped 0 bases and J dropped 6; count of bases not matched to a gene: 2. The CDR3 is 14 amino acids. Germline CDR1 and CDR2: LNHDA and SQIVND (reference sequence). For the CDR3, the DNA is TGTGCCAGTAGTATAGATCGGGACAGGGCTGAAGCTTTCTTT. Protein: CASSIDRDRAEAFF.

The sample holds one count of this clone. A junction boundary mismatches the germline segment, possibly from a read error. This same CDR3 is encoded by further DNA sequences in the sample. The chain uses TRBV19 and TRBJ2-2; 9 bases fit TRBD1. CDR3 length equals 15 residues. CDR1 LNHDA and CDR2 SQIVND come from the germline V gene (reference sequence). CDR3 coding DNA: TGTGCCAGTAGTAGGGACAGGGTGGAGACCGGGGAACTGTTTTTT. Translation: CASSRDRVETGELFF.

The V gene is TRBV10-3, the J gene TRBJ1-1; D possibly corresponds to TRBD1 (6 bases). The CDR3 consists of 13 residues. Deletions cut 0 bases from V and 7 bases from J, with 9 bases between. Germline CDR1 reads ENHRY; CDR2 reads SYGVKD. CDR3 nucleotides: TGTGCCATCAGTGAGTCGATAGGGGGTGAAGCTTTCTTT. It is translated as CAISESIGGEAFF.

The rearrangement links TRBV30 to TRBJ1-2, with D hard to call. Germline V gene sequence: CDR1 GTSNPN, CDR2 SVGIG (reference sequence). V was shortened by 7 bases and J by 6 bases, with 18 bases between the two germline ends. CDR3 size: 13 residues. The CDR3 spells CASSQYPHDGYTF. Here the CDR3 DNA reads TGTGCCTCCTCTCAGTATCCCCACGATGGCTACACCTTC.

The chain employs TRBV27 and TRBJ1-5; D remains ambiguous. CDR3 length: 13 residues. The V gene lost 2 bases and the J gene lost 4 bases, with 6 bases spanning the gap. CDR1 is MNHEY, CDR2 SMNVEV, per germline (reference sequence). CDR3 in amino acids: CASSLGLNQPQHF. As DNA, the CDR3 is TGTGCCAGCAGTTTAGGCTTAAATCAGCCCCAGCATTTT.